This is a list of T cell receptor beta chains from one sample in a study of PD-L1 blockade in urothelial cancer. The protocol was immunoSEQ multiplex PCR, while the TCRdb copy is restricted to in-frame clones and leaves out a portion. The sample contains around 100,000 clones, approximately 90% of which appear only once. Sequencing was performed on PBMCs, taken around atezolizumab (anti-PD-L1) treatment. The receptors come from a man aged 55 to 70 with urothelial cancer. The CDR3 runs from the conserved cysteine through the conserved F or W. The order of the fields is clone size, V gene, J gene, D gene, CDR3 DNA, CDR3 protein. The D gene is left open where the match is weak. The listing skips clone size in some rows; elsewhere it reads once, few, many or a size class.

>.|TRBV5-1|TRBJ2-1|TRBD2
TGCGCCAGCAGCTCTAGGACTAGCGGGAGAGGAAGCGAGCAGTTCTTC
CASSSRTSGRGSEQFF
>.|TRBV5-1|TRBJ2-1|TRBD2
TGCGCCAGCAGCTTGGTGGAGACGGGAGGGCCTCACAATGAGCAGTTCTTC
CASSLVETGGPHNEQFF
>.|TRBV5-4|TRBJ2-7|TRBD1
TGTGCCAGCAGCGGGGCAAACAGGGGTGAGTCCTACGAGCAGTACTTC
CASSGANRGESYEQYF
>.|TRBV19|TRBJ1-5|.
TGTGCCAGTAGGGGGCAGGTCAATCAGCCCCAGCATTTT
CASRGQVNQPQHF
>.|TRBV7-2|TRBJ2-7|TRBD2
TGTGCCAGCAGCTTAGAAGCGGGGGCCTCCTACGAGCAGTACTTC
CASSLEAGASYEQYF
>.|TRBV2|TRBJ2-2|.
TGTGCCAGCAGCGTTAGGGGGAACACCGGGGAGCTGTTTTTT
CASSVRGNTGELFF
>.|TRBV6-5|TRBJ1-5|TRBD1
TGTGCCAGCAGAGCCGGGACAGCCAATCAGCCCCAGCATTTT
CASRAGTANQPQHF
>.|TRBV6-5|TRBJ2-7|TRBD1
TGTGCCAGCAGTTCCACGGACAGGGCCCCCTACGAGCAGTACTTC
CASSSTDRAPYEQYF
>.|TRBV19|TRBJ1-5|.
TGTGCCAGTAGTATAGAGTTCTTTCCGAATCAGCCCCAGCATTTT
CASSIEFFPNQPQHF
>.|TRBV5-1|TRBJ1-1|.
TGCGCCAGCAGCTTGGGGTGGGGCATGAACACTGAAGCTTTCTTT
CASSLGWGMNTEAFF
>.|TRBV29-1|TRBJ1-2|.
TGCAGCCCCGGGGGCTACACCTTC
CSPGGYTF
>once|TRBV5-1|TRBJ2-1|TRBD2
TGCGCCAGCAGCTTGGGCGTCGGCGGGAGAAACAATGAGCAGTTCTTC
CASSLGVGGRNNEQFF
>.|TRBV18|TRBJ1-5|TRBD1
TGTGCCAGCTCACAGGGGGCTTATCAGCCCCAGCATTTT
CASSQGAYQPQHF
>.|TRBV19|TRBJ2-3|TRBD2
TGTGCCAGTAAAGCTACTAGCGGCACAGATACGCAGTATTTT
CASKATSGTDTQYF
>once|TRBV6-5|TRBJ2-1|TRBD2
TGTGCCAGCAGTCGGACTAGCAGCTCCTACAATGAGCAGTTCTTC
CASSRTSSSYNEQFF
>.|TRBV18|TRBJ1-1|TRBD1
TGTGCCAGCTCACAGACAGGGTCGGACACTGAAGCTTTCTTT
CASSQTGSDTEAFF
>.|TRBV7-2|TRBJ2-1|.
TGTGCCAGCATCCTACGAGGCGATGAGCAGTTCTTC
CASILRGDEQFF
>.|TRBV15|TRBJ2-5|TRBD2
TGTGCCACCAGCGGGGGACTAGCGGGGGGCCCGGGGGAGACCCAGTACTTC
CATSGGLAGGPGETQYF
>.|TRBV5-4|TRBJ1-2|.
TGTGCCAGCAGCTTGGTGTCTGGAGATTCAGGCTACACCTTC
CASSLVSGDSGYTF
>.|TRBV7-9|TRBJ2-5|.
TGTGCCAGCAGCCCAACTCAAGAGACCCAGTACTTC
CASSPTQETQYF
>.|TRBV6-5|TRBJ2-3|.
TGTGCCAGCACACGAGAGGATACGCAGTATTTT
CASTREDTQYF
>.|TRBV5-3|TRBJ2-7|TRBD2
TGTGCCAGAAGCTTGGCTGGGGGGGCCTACGAGCAGTACTTC
CARSLAGGAYEQYF
>.|TRBV30|TRBJ2-6|.
TGTGCCTGGAGGAAGAAAGGGACTCCTGGGGCCAACGTCCTGACTTTC
CAWRKKGTPGANVLTF
>.|TRBV7-2|TRBJ2-7|.
TGTGCCAGCAGCTTAGACAGGGTTTCCTACGAGCAGTACTTC
CASSLDRVSYEQYF
>.|TRBV23-1|TRBJ1-4|.
TGCGCCAGCACCTACGGTCTTGACAGGACTGGAAAACTGTTTTTT
CASTYGLDRTGKLFF
>.|TRBV7-3|TRBJ2-3|.
TGTGCCAGCAAGACCGGGGATCACACAGATACGCAGTATTTT
CASKTGDHTDTQYF
>.|TRBV5-4|TRBJ2-7|.
TGTGCCAGCAGCTTGGTTAGCGGATACTCCTACGAGCAGTACTTC
CASSLVSGYSYEQYF
>.|TRBV5-8|TRBJ1-4|.
TGTGCCAGCAGCTTGGCCGAGACAGCAAAACTTTCAGGAAAACTGTTTTTT
CASSLAETAKLSGKLFF
>.|TRBV27|TRBJ2-3|.
TGTGCCAGCAGTTTTCAGGGGACGGGCCGTTTGGATACGCAGTATTTT
CASSFQGTGRLDTQYF
>.|TRBV28|TRBJ2-7|.
TGTGCCAGCAGTTTGGGCGGGGTTGGGTACGAGCAGTACTTC
CASSLGGVGYEQYF
>once|TRBV5-6|TRBJ2-1|TRBD2
TGTGCCAGCAGCTTCGGGCTAGCGGGAGCTCGGAATGAGCAGTTCTTC
CASSFGLAGARNEQFF
>.|TRBV2|TRBJ2-1|.
TGTGCCAGCAGTGAACGGGACTATGAGCAGTTCTTC
CASSERDYEQFF
>once|TRBV18|TRBJ2-3|TRBD2
TGTGCCAGCTCACGCGGACTAGCGGGGAGAAGCACAGATACGCAGTATTTT
CASSRGLAGRSTDTQYF
>.|TRBV4-1|TRBJ2-2|.
TGCGCCAGCAGCCGGCGGACAGCGGATTCCGGGGAGCTGTTTTTT
CASSRRTADSGELFF
>.|TRBV5-1|TRBJ1-1|.
TGCGCCAGCAGCTTGTTTCTAGGGAGCACTGAAGCTTTCTTT
CASSLFLGSTEAFF
>once|TRBV19|TRBJ2-5|TRBD1
TGTGCCAGTAGCGTAACAGGGACAGGCAGACAAGAGACCCAGTACTTC
CASSVTGTGRQETQYF
>.|TRBV19|TRBJ2-1|.
TGTGCCAGTAGTAGCCGGGACAACTATAACAATGAGCAGTTCTTC
CASSSRDNYNNEQFF
>.|TRBV25-1|TRBJ2-1|TRBD2
TGTGCCAGCAGTGAGATACTAGCGGGGGCTCCCTCCTACAATGAGCAGTTCTTC
CASSEILAGAPSYNEQFF
>.|TRBV7-3|TRBJ2-1|.
TGTGCCAGCAGCTTAGTCGGCGGAGAGAAATACAATGAGCAGTTCTTC
CASSLVGGEKYNEQFF
>.|TRBV9|TRBJ2-5|.
TGTGCCAGCAGCGCACGGGGGTACCAAGAGACCCAGTACTTC
CASSARGYQETQYF
>.|TRBV2|TRBJ2-5|TRBD2
TGTGCCAGCAAGGGACTAGCGGGAGGGCCCGTCGAGACCCAGTACTTC
CASKGLAGGPVETQYF
>.|TRBV29-1|TRBJ2-3|.
TGCAGCGTCACTTGGACCACGGGAGTCTCAGATACGCAGTATTTT
CSVTWTTGVSDTQYF
>once|TRBV5-8|TRBJ1-1|.
TGTGCCAGCAGCTTGGGTCTCACTCCTGAAGCTTTCTTT
CASSLGLTPEAFF
>.|TRBV5-1|TRBJ2-1|.
TGCGCCAGCAGCTTCCAGGGCCGGAACAATGAGCAGTTCTTC
CASSFQGRNNEQFF
>.|TRBV19|TRBJ1-5|TRBD1
TGTGCCAGTAGCTACTCAGGGGGCTTCAATCAGCCCCAGCATTTT
CASSYSGGFNQPQHF
>.|TRBV4-3|TRBJ2-1|TRBD1
TGCGCCAGCAGCCAAGGACAGGGGGACCGCTTGAATGAGCAGTTCTTC
CASSQGQGDRLNEQFF
>.|TRBV5-1|TRBJ2-6|.
TGCGCCAGCAACACAGGGAACGGGGCCAACGTCCTGACTTTC
CASNTGNGANVLTF
>.|TRBV6-1|TRBJ1-2|.
TGTGCCAGCAGTGAAACCGGACAGTTTGCCCACACCTTC
CASSETGQFAHTF
>.|TRBV5-4|TRBJ2-1|.
TGTGCCAGCAGCCTATCGGACAGAGACAATGAGCAGTTCTTC
CASSLSDRDNEQFF
>.|TRBV5-1|TRBJ2-2|.
TGCGCCAGCAGCTTGAGAGCGATTGGCGGGGAGCTGTTTTTT
CASSLRAIGGELFF
>.|TRBV5-4|TRBJ1-4|.
TGTGCCAGCAGCCCCGGGGGGATTAATGAAAAACTGTTTTTT
CASSPGGINEKLFF
>.|TRBV19|TRBJ2-3|TRBD1
TGTGCCAGTAGATCAGGGGGCTCTAGCACAGATACGCAGTATTTT
CASRSGGSSTDTQYF
>.|TRBV5-1|TRBJ2-7|.
TGCGCCAGCAGCTTGGAAGGGGACTGGCAGTACTTC
CASSLEGDWQYF
>.|TRBV29-1|TRBJ2-7|TRBD1
TGCAGCGCGGGGACAGCAACCTACGAGCAGTACTTC
CSAGTATYEQYF
>once|TRBV5-4|TRBJ1-2|.
TGTGCCAGCAGTTTTGCAGACAGATCTAACTATGGCTACACCTTC
CASSFADRSNYGYTF
>once|TRBV5-4|TRBJ1-2|.
TGTGCCAGCAGCTTGTCAGGGAACTATGGCTACACCTTC
CASSLSGNYGYTF
>.|TRBV29-1|TRBJ1-5|.
TGCAGCGCACAGGGCAATAGCAATCAGCCCCAGCATTTT
CSAQGNSNQPQHF
>.|TRBV14|TRBJ2-1|TRBD2
TGTGCCAGCAGCCGTAGCGGGGGGTCAAGGGCCTACAATGAGCAGTTCTTC
CASSRSGGSRAYNEQFF
>.|TRBV30|TRBJ2-7|TRBD2
TGTGCCTGGAGGTTAGCGGGAGGGAGCTCCTACGAGCAGTACTTC
CAWRLAGGSSYEQYF